Below are 6 T cell receptor beta chains sequenced from a single sample in a study of cytomegalovirus exposure and HLA in healthy donors. The PCR had 60 Vbeta and 13 Jbeta primers. Generated by immunoSEQ multiplex PCR, the TCRdb table keeps only in-frame clones and is missing some. The sample consists of about 130,000 clones, around 77% of them appearing once. The sample was PBMCs. These receptors came from a woman between 45 and 65 years old in good health and CMV-seronegative.

J is TRBJ2-3 and V is TRBV10-3, with D maybe TRBD2 (6 bases). CDR1 and CDR2 (germline): ENHRY, SYGVKD. Trimming shortened V by 6 bases and J by 3 bases, and 10 bases separated the two germline ends. The CDR3 is made up of 13 amino acids. CDR3 bases: TGTGCCATCAGCCTTGCGGGAACAGATACGCAGTATTTT. It codes for CAISLAGTDTQYF.

This clone was seen a single time. The CDR3 nucleotides are TGTGCCAGCAGTCGGACAGGGTCCTACGAGCAGTACTTC. It codes for CASSRTGSYEQYF. This chain links TRBV5-4 with TRBJ2-7; 8 bases are a match to TRBD1. The V gene's germline CDR1 is SGHNT and CDR2 YYREEE (reference sequence). The CDR3 has 13 residues. V shed 5 bases and J 1 base; nucleotides not matched to a gene: 2.

The V gene is TRBV29-1, the J gene TRBJ2-7, with D perhaps TRBD2 (7 bases). Between the trimmed V and J ends, which lost 6 bases and 2 bases, there was a span of 11 bases. The CDR3 contains 12 residues. Per germline, CDR1 SQVTM and CDR2 ANQGSEA. CDR3 nucleotide sequence: TGCAGCGTAGGGGAGGGGGCCTACGAGCAGTACTTC. Amino acid sequence: CSVGEGAYEQYF.

This chain joins TRBV29-1 and TRBJ2-7; 7 nucleotides line up with TRBD1. Germline lookup yields CDR1 SQVTM and CDR2 ANQGSEA. V shed 6 bases, J shed 6 bases, and the junction held 5 bases outside the gene matches. The CDR3 is 11 amino acids. As DNA, the CDR3 is TGCAGCGTAACAGGGGACGGCGAGCAGTACTTC. It is translated as CSVTGDGEQYF.

The chain links TRBV7-2 to TRBJ2-2; TRBD2 agrees at 14 bases. The trim removed 5 bases at V and 5 bases at J, leaving 13 bases unmatched. Germline lookup yields CDR1 SGHTA and CDR2 FQGNSA. The CDR3 runs 19 residues. CDR3 sequence reads: CASSARLAGGTFGTGELFF. CDR3 coding DNA: TGTGCCAGCAGCGCGCGACTAGCGGGAGGGACCTTTGGGACCGGGGAGCTGTTTTTT.

The rearrangement joins TRBV14 to TRBJ1-2; a possible D gene is TRBD1 (5 bases). The V end was cut by 3 bases, the J end by 4 bases, with 12 bases between. The CDR3 loop spans 14 amino acids. Germline V lookup: CDR1 SGHDN, CDR2 FVKESK. The CDR3 DNA sequence: TGTGCCAGCAGCCAGCGGGGGGAGGCCTATGGCTACACCTTC. Translation gives CASSQRGEAYGYTF.